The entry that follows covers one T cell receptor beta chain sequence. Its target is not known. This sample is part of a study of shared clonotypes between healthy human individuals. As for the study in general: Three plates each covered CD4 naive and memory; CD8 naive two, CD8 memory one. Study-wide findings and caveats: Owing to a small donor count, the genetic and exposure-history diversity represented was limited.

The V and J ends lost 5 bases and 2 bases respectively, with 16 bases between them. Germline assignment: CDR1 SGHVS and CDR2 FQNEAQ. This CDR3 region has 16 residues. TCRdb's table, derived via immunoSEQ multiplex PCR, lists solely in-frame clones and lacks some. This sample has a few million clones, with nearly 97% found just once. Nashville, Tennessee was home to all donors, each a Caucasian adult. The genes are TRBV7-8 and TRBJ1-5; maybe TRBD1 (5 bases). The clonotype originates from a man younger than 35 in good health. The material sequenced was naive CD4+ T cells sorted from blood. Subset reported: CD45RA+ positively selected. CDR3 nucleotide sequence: TGTGCCAGCAGCCTTGGGACGGCCACGGGCAATCAGCCCCAGCATTTT. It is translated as CASSLGTATGNQPQHF.